This entry lists 3 T cell receptor beta chains sequenced from one sample in a study of blood T cell repertoires in COVID-19. Only in-frame clones appear in the TCRdb table, and some are missing; sequencing was by immunoSEQ multiplex PCR. The table shows fewer than 200,000 clones, with about four fifths occurring only once. The sequencing input was PBMCs or T cells enriched from blood (not recorded which). All receptors come from a man aged 50-59 years who had recovered from COVID-19.

This chain joins TRBV6-5 and TRBJ1-3; possibly TRBD1 for D (6 bases). The germline gives CDR1 MNHEY, CDR2 SVGAGI. The CDR3 runs to 15 residues. The germline V and J ends were trimmed by 7 bases and 1 base, with 14 bases remaining between them. The DNA of the CDR3 is TGTGCCAGCACTAACTCGAGGGGGTCTGGAAACACCATATATTTT. This translates into CASTNSRGSGNTIYF.

The rearrangement joins TRBV7-2 to TRBJ2-7; D not certain. Trimming stripped 3 bases from V and 2 bases from J, with 2 bases between. The CDR3 is 11 residues long. The germline CDR1 and CDR2 sequences are SGHTA and FQGNSA. The CDR3 protein is CASSFAYEQYF. The CDR3 coding sequence is TGTGCCAGCAGCTTCGCCTACGAGCAGTACTTC.

CDR3 sequence reads: CASSSDPMGGGYTF. CDR3 nucleotide sequence: TGTGCCAGCAGTTCAGACCCAATGGGAGGAGGCTACACCTTC. The chain joins TRBV27 to TRBJ1-2; D call uncertain. The V gene lost 4 bases and the J gene lost 8 bases, with 17 bases spanning the gap. Germline V lookup: CDR1 MNHEY, CDR2 SMNVEV (reference sequence). CDR3 size: 14 residues.